The sequence of this T cell receptor beta chain was determined in a study of cytomegalovirus exposure and HLA in healthy donors. General observations from the study: Associated with cytomegalovirus, according to the listing, were approximately 160 TCR beta chains. As a later analysis revealed, most CMV-associated TCR beta chains appeared HLA-restricted.

The PCR made use of 60 Vbeta and 13 Jbeta primers. In the original workflow: Approximately 12 million of the approximately 80 million unique TCR beta chains counted in a later analysis were shared. Profiled with immunoSEQ multiplex PCR; TCRdb holds only in-frame clones, not every one. V and J calls and clone size are as listed in that table; D and trimming were resolved from the DNA. Here the sample spans over 110,000 clones, approximately 78% being singletons. Details on this clone: Its target is unknown.

Each of the donors was a healthy bone marrow donor. Sequencing used PBMCs. This TCR was sampled from a woman aged 40 to 49 in good health and CMV-seropositive.

CDR3 nucleotides: TGTGCCAGCAGGTATGACAGCTACAATGAGCAGTTCTTC. Encoded protein: CASRYDSYNEQFF. The J gene is TRBJ2-1, the V gene TRBV6-5, with D perhaps TRBD1 (5 bases). V shed 6 bases and J shed 3 bases, with 9 bases lying between them. Per the germline V gene, CDR1 is MNHEY and CDR2 is SVGAGI. This CDR3 contains 13 residues.